This record concerns one TCR beta chain sequence. The CDR3 has 13 amino acids. V lost 6 bases and J lost 7, with 13 bases in between. Donors in Cohort 3 who had recovered were those with two negative PCRs, healthcare professional clearance, or resolution of their symptoms. The authors' processing: Amplification with reference gene primers provided the estimates of nucleated cell counts. TCRdb's copy holds only in-frame clones and misses some; the assay was immunoSEQ multiplex PCR. V, J and clone size were drawn from that table, and D and trimming were deduced from the DNA. Of more than 150,000 clones in the sample, about four fifths were seen once. The entry originates in a study of blood T cell repertoires in COVID-19.

The sequencing sample was made of PBMCs or T cells enriched from blood (not recorded which). This TCR came from a man over 45 who had recovered from COVID-19. This chain links TRBV12-3 or TRBV12-4 with TRBJ1-5; D possibly corresponds to TRBD1 (5 bases). CDR3 coding DNA: TGTGCCAGCAGAACTGGGACTTACCAGCCCCAGCATTTT. Amino acid sequence: CASRTGTYQPQHF.